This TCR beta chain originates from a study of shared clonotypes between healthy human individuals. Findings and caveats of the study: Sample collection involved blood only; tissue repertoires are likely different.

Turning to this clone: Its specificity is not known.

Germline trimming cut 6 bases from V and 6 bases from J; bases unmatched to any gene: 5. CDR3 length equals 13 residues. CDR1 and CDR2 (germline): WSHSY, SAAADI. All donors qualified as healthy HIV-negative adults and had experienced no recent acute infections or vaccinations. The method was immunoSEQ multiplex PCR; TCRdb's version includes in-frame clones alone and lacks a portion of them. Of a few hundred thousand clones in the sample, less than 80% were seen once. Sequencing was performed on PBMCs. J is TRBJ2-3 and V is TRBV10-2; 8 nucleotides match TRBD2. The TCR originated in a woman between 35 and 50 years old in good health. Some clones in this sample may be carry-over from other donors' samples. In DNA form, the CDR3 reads TGCGCCAGCAGGGGACTAGGGGGGGATACGCAGTATTTT. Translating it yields CASRGLGGDTQYF.